What follows are 14 T cell receptor beta chains derived from one specimen sequenced in a study of CD8 T cells in Susac syndrome. Random hexamers were used to reverse transcribe the RNA input (about 0.45 to 1 ug). Via MiXCR, TCRdb re-called the immunoSEQ multiplex PCR reads, giving one row per CDR3 protein. The sample lists some 450,000 distinct CDR3 sequences, around 85% occurring once. Sequenced material: CD8+ T cells from PBMCs. These receptors all come from a human donor with multiple sclerosis.

This chain connects TRBV27 to TRBJ2-1, with D perhaps TRBD1 or TRBD2 (5 bases each). V was clipped by 3 bases and J by 13 bases, with 13 bases between them. This CDR3 region has 12 residues. Germline-derived CDR1 and CDR2 are MNHEY and SMNVEV (reference sequence). The CDR3 protein is CASSFPGPLQFF. In nucleotides, the CDR3 is TGTGCCAGCAGTTTCCCGGGGCCTCTACAGTTCTTC.

The V call is TRBV5-1, the J call TRBJ2-7, with 7 bases fitting TRBD1. From germline, CDR1 is SGHRS and CDR2 YFSETQ. V shed 5 bases, J shed 1 base, and the junction held 12 bases outside the gene matches. This CDR3 has 16 amino acids. For the CDR3, the DNA is TGCGCCAGCAGTTGGCAAGGGGGCGTAAGTTCCTACGAGCAGTACTTC. This translates into CASSWQGGVSSYEQYF.

The rearrangement links TRBV6-5 to TRBJ1-5; D possibly corresponds to TRBD1 (5 bases). Germline CDR1 MNHEY, CDR2 SVGAGI. The CDR3 loop spans 16 amino acids. V was shortened by 4 bases and J by 0 bases, with 13 bases between the two germline ends. CDR3 coding DNA: TGTGCCAGCAGTTTATTAGGGGCCTATAGCAATCAGCCCCAGCATTTT. Its protein is CASSLLGAYSNQPQHF.

This rearrangement joins TRBV5-8 to TRBJ2-2, with TRBD1 matching 8 bases. This CDR3 region has 16 residues. V lost 7 bases, J lost 0 bases, and 8 bases stayed unmatched. The V gene's germline CDR1 is SGHTS and CDR2 YDEGEE. CDR3 sequence: CASDRRGQANTGELFF. As DNA, the CDR3 is TGTGCCAGCGACCGCAGGGGACAGGCGAACACCGGGGAGCTGTTTTTT.

V and J are TRBV3-1 and TRBJ1-1, with TRBD1 as a possible D gene (5 bases). V was cut by 4 bases and J by 3 bases, with 21 bases left in between. The CDR3 has 17 residues. CDR1 is LGHDT, CDR2 YNNKEL, per germline (reference sequence). Here the CDR3 reads CASSRPEPTGGYTEAFF. The CDR3 DNA sequence: TGTGCCAGCAGCCGCCCAGAACCGACCGGGGGGTACACTGAAGCTTTCTTT.

The V gene is TRBV5-1, the J gene TRBJ2-1; D is unclear. V was trimmed by 0 bases and J by 5 bases, leaving 12 bases between them. This CDR3 has 15 amino acids. In germline, CDR1 is SGHRS, CDR2 YFSETQ. The CDR3 coding sequence is TGCGCCAGCAGCTTGGCTCACTACCTGGACAATGAGCAGTTCTTC. It yields the protein CASSLAHYLDNEQFF.

The chain combines TRBV27 with TRBJ2-3, with D hard to call. The V gene lost 3 bases and the J gene lost 11 bases, with 12 bases spanning the gap. This CDR3 has 12 amino acids. Germline values: CDR1 MNHEY, CDR2 SMNVEV (reference sequence). CDR3 nucleotide sequence: TGTGCCAGCAGTTTTTCCCCCGAACTGCAGTATTTT. Amino acids: CASSFSPELQYF.

The V gene is TRBV7-9, the J gene TRBJ2-5; TRBD2 is a possible D gene (6 bases). Germline lookup yields CDR1 SEHNR and CDR2 FQNEAQ (reference sequence). This CDR3 spans 15 amino acids. V lost 4 bases, J lost 2 bases, and 14 bases lay in between. The CDR3 reads CASSSTVAGQETQYF. In DNA form, the CDR3 reads TGTGCCAGCAGCTCGACAGTTGCGGGGCAAGAGACCCAGTACTTC.

This chain links TRBV5-1 with TRBJ1-1; the D gene is possibly TRBD1 (6 bases). CDR1 is SGHRS and CDR2 is YFSETQ in the germline V gene. Trimming left V 0 bases short and J 0 bases short, with 12 bases between. The CDR3 runs 16 residues. The CDR3 nucleotides are TGCGCCAGCAGCTTGGCCTCGGGGGCCGTGAACACTGAAGCTTTCTTT. It specifies CASSLASGAVNTEAFF.

The V and J genes are TRBV27 and TRBJ2-1; D gene unclear. The length of the CDR3 is 14 residues. Germline V gene sequence: CDR1 MNHEY, CDR2 SMNVEV (reference sequence). V gave up 1 base and J gave up 5 bases, with 9 bases separating them. CDR3: CASSLLGVNNEQFF. In DNA form, the CDR3 reads TGTGCCAGCAGTTTATTGGGCGTAAACAATGAGCAGTTCTTC.

The rearrangement uses TRBV27 and TRBJ1-6, with D possibly matching TRBD1 (6 bases). Germline V CDR1 and CDR2: MNHEY, SMNVEV (reference sequence). Trimming removed 6 bases at V and 7 bases at J, with 7 bases between. This CDR3 contains 12 residues. CDR3 sequence reads: CASRDSNSPLHF. CDR3 nucleotides: TGTGCCAGCAGGGACAGCAATTCACCCCTCCACTTT.

Here the CDR3 reads CASSSVGGSYNEQFF. The DNA of the CDR3 is TGTGCCAGCAGTTCGGTCGGGGGCTCCTACAATGAGCAGTTCTTC. The gene calls are TRBV28 and TRBJ2-1; weak D call: TRBD2 (6 bases). Trimming shortened V by 4 bases and J by 0 bases, and 10 bases separated the two germline ends. The CDR3 spans 15 residues. Germline V gene lookup returns CDR1 MDHEN and CDR2 SYDVKM. Based on the CDR3 plus reference TRBV28 and TRBJ2-1, the full variable domain is DVKVTQSSRYLVKRTGEKVFLECVQDMDHENMFWYRQDPGLGLRLIYFSYDVKMKEKGDIPEGYSVSREKKERFSLILESASTNQTSMYLCASSSVGGSYNEQFFGPGTRLTVL.

This sequence joins TRBV2 and TRBJ1-1, with D unresolved. Trimming stripped 6 bases from V and 11 bases from J, with 10 bases between. The length of the CDR3 is 10 residues. Per germline, CDR1 SNHLY and CDR2 FYNNEI. Here the CDR3 reads CASRGMRAFF. CDR3 DNA: TGTGCCAGCAGAGGGATGAGGGCTTTCTTT.

The chain employs TRBV28 and TRBJ2-5; a weak D match, TRBD1 (6 bases). The CDR3 covers 15 residues. The ends were cut back, 6 bases at V and 0 bases at J, with 14 bases in the middle. The germline V gene has CDR1 MDHEN and CDR2 SYDVKM. CDR3 sequence: CASRHRDTYQETQYF. CDR3 in DNA: TGTGCCAGCAGGCACCGGGACACCTACCAAGAGACCCAGTACTTC.